One and the same sample provided the 18 T cell receptor beta chains below, sequenced in a study of memory CD4+ T cells and cytomegalovirus serostatus. Single viable CD3+CD4+CD8-CD45RO+ cells were sorted as the memory CD4+ T cells. Profiled with immunoSEQ multiplex PCR; TCRdb holds only in-frame clones, not every one. The sample lists approximately 65,000 clones; approximately 71% were seen once. The specimen was memory CD4+ T cells from blood. These receptor sequences come from an adult in good health and CMV-seronegative.

V gene TRBV5-1 combines with J gene TRBJ2-5; D might be TRBD1 (5 bases). Germline values: CDR1 SGHRS, CDR2 YFSETQ. CDR3 size: 15 residues. The V end lost 0 bases, the J end lost 5 bases, and 14 bases lay between the germline ends. CDR3 region: CASSLGGSPGETQYF. CDR3 nucleotides: TGCGCCAGCAGCTTGGGTGGGTCCCCAGGGGAGACCCAGTACTTC.

The chain joins TRBV5-1 to TRBJ2-2, with D tentatively TRBD2 (7 bases). This CDR3 contains 15 residues. Germline V lookup: CDR1 SGHRS, CDR2 YFSETQ. Trimming took off 3 bases at V and 4 bases at J, with 13 bases between the two ends. The CDR3 DNA reads TGCGCCAGCAGCTCCGGGGGAGGGGGCACCGGGGAGCTGTTTTTT. It yields the protein CASSSGGGGTGELFF.

This clone occurred once. V gene TRBV19 combines with J gene TRBJ1-5; D unresolved. This CDR3 spans 14 amino acids. CDR1 and CDR2 from the germline V gene are LNHDA and SQIVND (reference sequence). V was trimmed by 3 bases and J by 4 bases, leaving 10 bases between them. CDR3: CASSIRSGNQPQHF. The DNA for the CDR3 is TGTGCCAGTAGTATCCGTTCGGGGAATCAGCCCCAGCATTTT.

V is TRBV10-3 and J is TRBJ2-1; 13 bases line up with TRBD2. The V gene's germline CDR1 is ENHRY and CDR2 SYGVKD. Unmatched junction bases numbered 5, after V lost 6 bases and J lost 6 bases. The CDR3 consists of 15 residues. CDR3 bases: TGTGCCATCAGAGCGACTAGCGGGGGGTTCAATGAGCAGTTCTTC. Its translation is CAIRATSGGFNEQFF.

This clone showed up just a few times. The junction and the germline gene differ at one end; a read error may be behind it. This sequence joins TRBV2 and TRBJ1-2; 9 bases are shared with TRBD1. CDR3 length equals 11 residues. Germline CDR1 and CDR2: SNHLY and FYNNEI. The CDR3 region is CASSEAYRGLF. The DNA of the CDR3 is TGTGCCAGCAGTGAAGCCTACAGGGGGCTCTTC.

Of note for this clone: A junction boundary mismatches the germline segment, possibly from a read error. The rearrangement joins TRBV7-2 to TRBJ2-1; D might be TRBD1 (6 bases). CDR1 and CDR2 (germline): SGHTA, FQGNSA. CDR3 size: 13 residues. CDR3 coding DNA: TGTGCCAGCAGCTCAGGGGAGTACAGTGAGCAGTTCTTC. Translating it yields CASSSGEYSEQFF. Full variable domain (missing parts from reference TRBV7-2 and TRBJ2-1): GAGVSQSPSNKVTEKGKDVELRCDPISGHTALYWYRQSLGQGLEFLIYFQGNSAPDKSGLPSDRFSAERTGGSVSTLTIQRTQQEDSAVYLCASSSGEYSEQFFGPGTRLTVL.

The chain is built from TRBV10-2 and TRBJ2-7; the D is unclear. This CDR3 region has 12 residues. CDR1 WSHSY and CDR2 SAAADI come from the germline V gene. The V and J ends lost 6 bases and 0 bases respectively, with 6 bases between them. CDR3 in DNA: TGCGCCAGCAGAGACAACTCCTACGAGCAGTACTTC. The encoded protein is CASRDNSYEQYF.

This chain uses TRBV14 with TRBJ2-5; a possible D gene is TRBD2 (5 bases). Looked up from germline, CDR1 is SGHDN and CDR2 is FVKESK. V shed 3 bases and J shed 5 bases, with 10 bases lying between them. The CDR3 is made up of 13 amino acids. This chain's CDR3 is CASSQSGSETQYF. In nucleotides, the CDR3 is TGTGCCAGCAGCCAGAGTGGGAGTGAGACCCAGTACTTC.

The rearrangement uses TRBV5-4 and TRBJ2-3, with D possibly matching TRBD2 (6 bases). Trimming pared 1 base from V and 6 bases from J, leaving 9 bases between. Germline CDR1 SGHNT, CDR2 YYREEE (reference sequence). The length of the CDR3 is 13 residues. The CDR3 sequence is CASSLRAGDTQYF. CDR3 bases: TGTGCCAGCAGCTTGAGGGCGGGGGATACGCAGTATTTT.

This clone occurred a few times. This chain uses TRBV30 with TRBJ1-1; 8 bases map to TRBD1. V lost 5 bases to trimming and J lost 7 bases; unmatched junction nucleotides: 6. Germline V CDR1 and CDR2: GTSNPN, SVGIG (reference sequence). The CDR3 runs to 12 residues. The CDR3: CAWGQGFREAFF. CDR3 sequence (DNA): TGTGCCTGGGGACAGGGATTTCGTGAAGCTTTCTTT.

This clone was seen a handful of times. The CDR3 DNA is TGTGCCAGCAGCCCAGGAGGTCTAGCTGCAGATACGCAGTATTTT. Translating gives CASSPGGLAADTQYF. This chain links TRBV5-6 with TRBJ2-3; a weak D match, TRBD2 (5 bases). The CDR3 is 15 residues long. The V and J ends lost 4 bases and 4 bases respectively, with 16 bases between them. Germline-derived CDR1 and CDR2 are SGHDT and YYEEEE.

A few counts support this clone. J is TRBJ1-1 and V is TRBV9; tentative D call: TRBD1 (5 bases). CDR1 and CDR2 from the germline V gene are SGDLS and YYNGEE. The CDR3 covers 14 residues. Trimming removed 2 bases at V and 0 bases at J, with 8 bases between. The CDR3 spells CASSVTVMNTEAFF. The CDR3 DNA reads TGTGCCAGCAGCGTGACAGTCATGAACACTGAAGCTTTCTTT.

The gene calls are TRBV5-1 and TRBJ1-2; D gene ambiguous. The germline CDR1 and CDR2 sequences are SGHRS and YFSETQ. V lost 5 bases and J lost 1, with 12 bases in between. The length of the CDR3 is 14 residues. As DNA, the CDR3 is TGCGCCAGCAGGATCGAACAGAGTAACTATGGCTACACCTTC. Translated, it gives CASRIEQSNYGYTF.

The J gene is TRBJ1-2, the V gene TRBV7-9; D possibly corresponds to TRBD1 (6 bases). Germline V lookup: CDR1 SEHNR, CDR2 FQNEAQ (reference sequence). The CDR3 runs 13 residues. Trimming pared 0 bases from V and 8 bases from J, leaving 10 bases between. The CDR3 is CASSLATGGGYTF. DNA of the CDR3: TGTGCCAGCAGCTTAGCGACAGGCGGGGGCTACACCTTC.

V is TRBV5-1 and J is TRBJ1-4; D is unresolved. There are 15 residues in the CDR3. V lost 1 base and J lost 5, with 12 bases in between. The germline V gene encodes CDR1 SGHRS and CDR2 YFSETQ. The CDR3 DNA reads TGCGCCAGCAGCTTGTCGGCCGGCAGAAATGAAAAACTGTTTTTT. Translated, it gives CASSLSAGRNEKLFF.

This clone has just one count. The chain links TRBV9 to TRBJ1-2, with no clear D. This CDR3 has 14 amino acids. Between the trimmed V and J ends, which lost 0 bases and 4 bases, there was a span of 10 bases. Looked up from germline, CDR1 is SGDLS and CDR2 is YYNGEE. CDR3 amino acids: CASSVAEPAYGYTF. The CDR3 DNA is TGTGCCAGCAGCGTAGCTGAGCCGGCCTATGGCTACACCTTC.

V usage is TRBV11-1 and J usage is TRBJ1-2; 8 nucleotides align to TRBD1. J was trimmed by 1 base and V by 5 bases; bases with no gene match: 6. Germline values: CDR1 SGHAT, CDR2 FQDESV (reference sequence). The CDR3 has 15 amino acids. The chain's CDR3 is CASSPLDRVNYGYTF. The CDR3 bases are TGTGCCAGCAGCCCGCTGGACAGGGTTAACTATGGCTACACCTTC.

The gene calls are TRBV18 and TRBJ2-7; possibly TRBD2 for D (5 bases). Trimming left V 3 bases short and J 3 bases short, with 9 bases between. The CDR3 consists of 13 residues. Germline V lookup: CDR1 KGHSH, CDR2 LQKENI. CDR3 DNA sequence: TGTGCCAGCTCACCCGGGATGAGCTACGAGCAGTACTTC. It specifies CASSPGMSYEQYF.